Presented here are 27 T cell receptor beta chains from one specimen sequenced in a study of shared clonotypes between healthy human individuals. The data were produced by immunoSEQ multiplex PCR, yet TCRdb's version contains in-frame clones alone and is incomplete. The sample has some 630,000 clones; more than 70% are singletons. The sample comprised memory CD4+ T cells sorted from blood. As to subset: CD45RA-negative fraction. The receptors were sampled from a woman younger than 45 in good health.

This chain joins TRBV4-1 and TRBJ1-5; D might be TRBD1 (5 bases). Germline V gives CDR1 MGHRA, CDR2 YSYEKL. The CDR3 runs to 15 residues. V was shortened by 1 base and J by 0 bases, with 7 bases between the two germline ends. CDR3 nucleotides: TGCGCCAGCAGCCAAGGGGGGTCTAGCAATCAGCCCCAGCATTTT. Its translation is CASSQGGSSNQPQHF.

In this sample, this clone turned up a few times. The chain has TRBV27 and TRBJ1-1; no clear D gene. CDR3 length: 17 amino acids. Germline V gives CDR1 MNHEY, CDR2 SMNVEV (reference sequence). Deletions cut 7 bases from V and 0 bases from J, with 21 bases between. CDR3 loop: CASTKSGPWRMNTEAFF. Written as DNA, the CDR3 is TGTGCCAGCACCAAATCGGGCCCTTGGAGGATGAACACTGAAGCTTTCTTT.

There are many counts of this clone. The chain joins TRBV28 to TRBJ2-7; 7 nucleotides match TRBD2. The CDR3 totals 18 residues. V lost 5 bases and J lost 2; bases outside the gene matches: 18. Germline lookup yields CDR1 MDHEN and CDR2 SYDVKM. The CDR3, as DNA: TGTGCCAGCAGTCTTTGGGGGGGTACAGGATCCAAAACCTACGAGCAGTACTTC. Amino acids: CASSLWGGTGSKTYEQYF. Based on the CDR3 plus reference TRBV28 and TRBJ2-7, the full variable domain is DVKVTQSSRYLVKRTGEKVFLECVQDMDHENMFWYRQDPGLGLRLIYFSYDVKMKEKGDIPEGYSVSREKKERFSLILESASTNQTSMYLCASSLWGGTGSKTYEQYFGPGTRLTVT.

This clone was found a few times. The V and J genes are TRBV21-1 and TRBJ2-3; the listed D gene, TRBD2, was not tested against the DNA. TRBV21-1 is described as a pseudogene. CDR3 size: 17 residues. CDR3 bases: TGTGCCAGCAAACACGGACTAGCGGGAGGGCCGACAGATACGCAGTATTTT. Amino acid sequence: CASKHGLAGGPTDTQYF.

The V and J genes are TRBV28 and TRBJ2-7; no firm D call. Trimming pared 4 bases from V and 0 bases from J, leaving 16 bases between. Per the germline V gene, CDR1 is MDHEN and CDR2 is SYDVKM. The CDR3 is 16 amino acids. In DNA, the CDR3 is TGTGCCAGCAGTTCGGTTGGGCACTCCCGCTCCTACGAGCAGTACTTC. Translation gives CASSSVGHSRSYEQYF.

This clone was recorded a few times. CDR3 loop: CASSQDKLAGQETQYF. The CDR3 region has the DNA TGTGCCAGCAGCCAAGATAAACTAGCGGGCCAAGAGACCCAGTACTTC. J is TRBJ2-5 and V is TRBV4-2; 9 bases fit TRBD2. There are 16 residues in the CDR3. The ends lost 0 bases at V and 1 base at J; junction bases unmatched: 3. The germline V gene has CDR1 LGHNA and CDR2 YNFKEQ.

The CDR3 DNA sequence: TGTGCCAGCAGCCAAGCCCAAGCGGGATTCTACGAGCAGTACTTC. Amino acid sequence: CASSQAQAGFYEQYF. The chain has TRBV4-2 and TRBJ2-7; TRBD2 matches 7 bases. The CDR3 sequence is 15 residues long. Germline values: CDR1 LGHNA, CDR2 YNFKEQ. V shed 1 base, J shed 3 bases, and the junction held 6 bases outside the gene matches.

The chain combines TRBV19 with TRBJ1-1; a possible D gene is TRBD1 (5 bases). Germline-derived CDR1 and CDR2 are LNHDA and SQIVND (reference sequence). The CDR3 has 15 residues. V lost 1 base and J lost 3, with 12 bases in between. CDR3 amino acids: CASSIGSGGYTEAFF. CDR3 sequence (DNA): TGTGCCAGTAGTATAGGCTCCGGGGGATACACTGAAGCTTTCTTT.

Comment on this clone: Other DNA sequences in the sample encode the same CDR3. The V call is TRBV5-4, the J call TRBJ2-5; D is unresolved. The ends were cut back, 0 bases at V and 4 bases at J, with 7 bases in the middle. This CDR3 comprises 13 residues. Germline V gives CDR1 SGHNT, CDR2 YYREEE (reference sequence). CDR3 loop: CASSLVSRETQYF. CDR3 DNA sequence: TGTGCCAGCAGCTTGGTGTCCAGAGAGACCCAGTACTTC. The full variable domain, completed using reference TRBV5-4 and TRBJ2-5, is ETGVTQSPTHLIKTRGQQVTLRCSSQSGHNTVSWYQQALGQGPQFIFQYYREEENGRGNFPPRFSGLQFPNYSSELNVNALELDDSALYLCASSLVSRETQYFGPGTRLLVL.

This clone was seen only a few times. The rearrangement links TRBV5-1 to TRBJ1-1, with unresolved D. Germline values: CDR1 SGHRS, CDR2 YFSETQ. V was clipped by 1 base and J by 1 base, with 11 bases between them. The CDR3 is 15 amino acids. The CDR3 sequence: CASSLQITKNTEAFF. The CDR3, as DNA: TGCGCCAGCAGCTTGCAAATAACTAAGAACACTGAAGCTTTCTTT.

The J gene is TRBJ2-2, the V gene TRBV10-2; 14 bases align to TRBD2. The germline CDR1 and CDR2 sequences are WSHSY and SAAADI. V lost 6 bases and J lost 5; bases outside the gene matches: 11. The CDR3 has 18 amino acids. The CDR3 sequence is CASRLSTSGRAHTGELFF. The CDR3 nucleotides are TGCGCCAGCAGGCTTTCGACTAGCGGGAGGGCCCATACCGGGGAGCTGTTTTTT.

The chain combines TRBV7-9 with TRBJ2-3; D call uncertain. The CDR3 covers 16 residues. Germline-derived CDR1 and CDR2 are SEHNR and FQNEAQ (reference sequence). V lost 3 bases and J lost 2, with 15 bases in between. In DNA form, the CDR3 reads TGTGCCAGCAGCTTCTTTGGCATCGGTTCCACAGATACGCAGTATTTT. Protein sequence: CASSFFGIGSTDTQYF.

The gene calls are TRBV18 and TRBJ2-1; a possible D gene is TRBD2 (5 bases). CDR3 length: 13 amino acids. V lost 3 bases and J 13 bases, leaving 16 bases between the germline ends. Germline V gene lookup returns CDR1 KGHSH and CDR2 LQKENI. The DNA for the CDR3 is TGTGCCAGCTCACCTGAGTCCCGGGGTCATCAGTTCTTC. Translation: CASSPESRGHQFF. The full variable domain, rest sourced from reference TRBV18 and TRBJ2-1, is NAGVMQNPRHLVRRRGQEARLRCSPMKGHSHVYWYRQLPEEGLKFMVYLQKENIIDESGMPKERFSAEFPKEGPSILRIQQVVRGDSAAYFCASSPESRGHQFFGPGTRLTVL.

The chain employs TRBV19 and TRBJ1-2; D is perhaps TRBD1 (5 bases). The CDR3 is made up of 14 amino acids. The V end lost 7 bases, the J end lost 6 bases, and 18 bases lay between the germline ends. Germline values: CDR1 LNHDA, CDR2 SQIVND (reference sequence). The CDR3 nucleotides read TGTGCCAGTACTCCCATAACAGGTACAAATGGCTACACCTTC. It encodes CASTPITGTNGYTF. Combining the CDR3 with reference TRBV19 and TRBJ1-2 gives the whole variable domain DGGITQSPKYLFRKEGQNVTLSCEQNLNHDAMYWYRQDPGQGLRLIYYSQIVNDFQKGDIAEGYSVSREKKESFPLTVTSAQKNPTAFYLCASTPITGTNGYTFGSGTRLTVV.

The V call is TRBV27, the J call TRBJ2-3; the D gene could be TRBD1 or TRBD2 (5 bases each). Trimming stripped 3 bases from V and 2 bases from J, with 12 bases between. Germline V gives CDR1 MNHEY, CDR2 SMNVEV (reference sequence). CDR3 length: 15 residues. DNA for the CDR3: TGTGCCAGCAGTTTGGGACCCAGATACACAGATACGCAGTATTTT. Amino acid sequence: CASSLGPRYTDTQYF.

This rearrangement joins TRBV10-2 to TRBJ2-3; TRBD2 matches 10 bases. CDR1 is WSHSY, CDR2 SAAADI, per germline. This CDR3 contains 16 residues. Losses at the gene ends were 3 bases for V and 6 bases for J; bases not matched to a gene: 9. This CDR3 is CASSDRTSGSVDTQYF. CDR3 DNA: TGCGCCAGCAGTGACAGGACTAGCGGCAGCGTGGATACGCAGTATTTT.

This sequence joins TRBV4-2 and TRBJ2-1; maybe TRBD1 (6 bases). The V gene lost 0 bases and the J gene lost 7 bases, with 13 bases spanning the gap. Germline lookup yields CDR1 LGHNA and CDR2 YNFKEQ. This CDR3 spans 15 amino acids. Here the CDR3 reads CASSQDFRGRNEQFF. In DNA form, the CDR3 reads TGTGCCAGCAGCCAAGATTTCAGGGGCAGAAATGAGCAGTTCTTC.

This clone was found a few times. The rearrangement links TRBV10-1 to TRBJ2-1, with D possibly matching TRBD1 (6 bases). Germline loops: CDR1 WNHNN, CDR2 SYGVQD (reference sequence). V was shortened by 6 bases and J by 5 bases, with 17 bases between the two germline ends. The CDR3 has 15 amino acids. The chain's CDR3 is CASSPSGELHNEQFF. The CDR3 DNA reads TGCGCCAGCAGCCCCTCAGGGGAGTTACACAATGAGCAGTTCTTC.

The genes are TRBV5-1 and TRBJ1-3; 8 nucleotides align to TRBD1. The ends lost 0 bases at V and 2 bases at J; junction bases unmatched: 7. Germline V gene sequence: CDR1 SGHRS, CDR2 YFSETQ. The CDR3 covers 17 residues. The CDR3 is CASSLGTGFFAGNTIYF. The CDR3 region has the DNA TGCGCCAGCAGCTTGGGGACAGGGTTTTTCGCTGGAAACACCATATATTTT.

CDR3 sequence (DNA): TGCGCCAGCAGCTTTGGGGCAAGCTATCGCGAGCAGTACTTC. This sequence encodes CASSFGASYREQYF. The chain joins TRBV5-1 to TRBJ2-7; possibly TRBD1 for D (5 bases). In germline, CDR1 is SGHRS, CDR2 YFSETQ. This CDR3 spans 14 amino acids. Between the trimmed V and J ends, which lost 2 bases and 6 bases, there was a span of 15 bases.

DNA of the CDR3: TGCGCCAGCACCCTAGCGGACTCCTACGAGCAGTACTTC. Protein sequence: CASTLADSYEQYF. The chain couples TRBV5-1 to TRBJ2-7; the match to TRBD2 covers 7 bases. CDR1 and CDR2 from the germline V gene are SGHRS and YFSETQ. Unmatched junction bases numbered 3, after V lost 6 bases and J lost 0 bases. The CDR3 extends over 13 amino acids.

The rearrangement uses TRBV28 and TRBJ2-1; D is undetermined. Germline assignment: CDR1 MDHEN and CDR2 SYDVKM. The CDR3 has 15 residues. Between the trimmed V and J ends, which lost 6 bases and 5 bases, there was a span of 17 bases. The CDR3 sequence: CASSLTSDHHNEQFF. The CDR3 region has the DNA TGTGCCAGCAGCTTAACCTCAGACCACCACAATGAGCAGTTCTTC.

This clone was counted a single time. The chain employs TRBV30 and TRBJ2-5; 7 nucleotides agree with TRBD2. The end of the DNA aligns better with TRBJ2-7, so the J call may be wrong. The length of the CDR3 is 15 residues. The germline CDR1 and CDR2 sequences are GTSNPN and SVGIG (reference sequence). Here the CDR3 DNA reads TGTGCCTGGAGGTTTGGCCGAGGCGGGAGTTACGAGCAGTACTTC. Translating gives CAWRFGRGGSYEQYF.

CDR3 bases: TGTGCCAGCTCACCATTGGATGGCGGGAGTAAGTACGAGCAGTACTTC. Translation: CASSPLDGGSKYEQYF. The chain carries TRBV18 and TRBJ2-7; 7 bases line up with TRBD2. V lost 2 bases, J lost 4 bases, and 11 bases stayed unmatched. The CDR3 extends over 16 amino acids. Germline lookup yields CDR1 KGHSH and CDR2 LQKENI.

This clone turned up a few times. The CDR3 region is CASSFSTLNTGELFF. Written as DNA, the CDR3 is TGTGCCAGCAGCTTTTCCACCCTGAACACCGGGGAGCTGTTTTTT. This rearrangement joins TRBV7-9 to TRBJ2-2; D is unclear. Germline assignment: CDR1 SEHNR and CDR2 FQNEAQ (reference sequence). Between the trimmed V and J ends, which lost 3 bases and 1 base, there was a span of 9 bases. The CDR3 loop spans 15 amino acids.

The chain carries TRBV11-2 and TRBJ1-5; 9 bases fit TRBD1. Germline V gives CDR1 SGHAT, CDR2 FQNNGV. CDR3 size: 15 residues. Trimming removed 5 bases from V and 6 bases from J; junction bases left unmatched: 8. CDR3 coding DNA: TGTGCCAGCAGCATAAACACAGGGGGCGGTCAGCCCCAGCATTTT. Translated, it gives CASSINTGGGQPQHF.

The gene calls are TRBV6-1 and TRBJ1-4; the match to TRBD1 covers 7 bases. In germline, CDR1 is MNHNS, CDR2 SASEGT. The trim removed 6 bases at V and 10 bases at J, leaving 11 bases unmatched. The CDR3 sequence is 14 residues long. The CDR3 spells CASSEVDNRGKLFF. CDR3 nucleotide sequence: TGTGCCAGCAGCGAGGTGGATAACAGGGGAAAACTGTTTTTT.